The entry below describes one T cell receptor beta chain. What it binds is not known. This sample was included in a study of blood T cells in healthy people across ages. Notes on the study in general: When one million T cells were used, diversity estimates were thought to be underestimates.

This CDR3 spans 14 amino acids. Germline trimming cut 7 bases from V and 1 base from J; bases unmatched to any gene: 7. The germline V gene has CDR1 MDHEN and CDR2 SYDVKM. A sample-barcoded 5' primer and a J-beta primer mix were used in a second PCR of roughly 7 to 12 cycles. TCRdb recomputed calls from the 5' RACE reads with MiXCR, one row per CDR3 protein. The table has hundreds of thousands of distinct CDR3 sequences, around 54% seen once. The material sequenced was blood. The source is a man aged 55-75 years in good health. The gene calls are TRBV28 and TRBJ2-7, with TRBD1 matching over 7 bases. CDR3 nucleotides: TGTGCCAGCACCCCCACAGGGGAGTCCTACGAGCAGTACTTC. It yields the protein CASTPTGESYEQYF.